This TCR beta chain was observed in a study of blood T cells in healthy people across ages. Study in general: There was about one barcoded beta molecule captured by template switching per two T cells.

Researchers report isolating at least 6.5 million PBMCs per sample. A second PCR of roughly 7 to 11 cycles used a sample-barcoded 5' primer and a J-beta primer mix. TCRdb reprocessed the 5' RACE reads via MiXCR and lists one record per CDR3 protein. The table lists 1.5 million or so distinct CDR3 sequences, approximately 39% of them singletons, with approximately 4% in the top ten. The CDR3 covers 14 residues. The J segment lost 7 bases and the V segment lost 4 bases, leaving 7 bases of the junction unmatched. The germline CDR1 and CDR2 sequences are SGHRS and YFSETQ. The V gene is TRBV5-1, the J gene TRBJ1-5, with TRBD1 matching 8 bases. The receptor was isolated from a woman aged 18-35 years in good health. Sequencing was carried out using blood. The CDR3 region has the DNA TGCGCCAGCAGCAGAGACAGGGGCCGACAGCCCCAGCATTTT. Its translation: CASSRDRGRQPQHF.